This T cell receptor (beta chain) comes out of a study of regulatory T cells in long-lasting Graves disease. The study's findings and limits: Less diverse TCR repertoires were seen in persistent Graves' patients than in newly diagnosed ones.

This clonotype has more than one count but fewer than ten. Its antigen is as yet unknown. Through Arm-PCR of CDR3 regions and iRepertoire HTBI primers, TCR beta libraries were built. TCRdb recomputed calls from the multiplex PCR reads with MiXCR, one row per CDR3 protein. The sample includes about 540,000 distinct CDR3 sequences, roughly 14% seen only once; the top ten take more than 8.5%. Documented time point: newly diagnosed GD, antithyroid drugs for less than 3 months. PBMC-derived RNA was used for the TCR library. The CDR3 runs 14 residues. CDR1 is DFQATT and CDR2 is SNEGSKA in the germline V gene (reference sequence). Trimming cost V 6 bases and J 2 bases, with 14 bases left between them. These same data were also listed under a study on T cells in Graves' hyperthyroidism and ophthalmopathy. As that report states: A lack of ophthalmopathy progression within 18 months defined stable Graves' hyperthyroidism.

The sample here was peripheral blood mononuclear cells (PBMCs), taken at new diagnosis, from a patient treated with antithyroid drugs. This TCR came from a man aged 30-40 years with Graves disease. V gene TRBV20-1 combines with J gene TRBJ2-1; D might be TRBD2 (5 bases). The CDR3 DNA follows: TGCAGTGCGACGGCGGGTGGGCCCTACAATGAGCAGTTCTTC. It is translated as CSATAGGPYNEQFF.